This T cell receptor (beta chain) was obtained from a study of blood T cells in healthy people across ages. The CDR3 sequence is 15 residues long. Losses at the gene ends were 2 bases for V and 2 bases for J; bases not matched to a gene: 5. The germline gives CDR1 SGHTA, CDR2 FQGTGA. This clonotype was seen ten or more times. Antigen specificity is unknown. Then a second PCR, running roughly 6 to 12 cycles, was carried out with a sample-barcoded 5' primer and a J-beta primer mix. Each CDR3 protein gets one entry after TCRdb re-called the 5' RACE reads with MiXCR. Counted here are over 550,000 distinct CDR3 sequences, about 30% occurring once; the ten biggest clones make up approximately 14%. Whole-study results and caveats: Naive T cell percentage and TCR beta diversity correlated strongly.

Whenever a sample was processed, at least 6 million PBMCs were isolated. This chain connects TRBV7-3 to TRBJ2-5; 7 bases line up with TRBD2. The sequencing input was blood. This TCR came from a woman older than 75 in good health. CDR3 region: CASSLGGGIQETQYF. The DNA for the CDR3 is TGTGCCAGCAGCTTAGGGGGGGGAATTCAAGAGACCCAGTACTTC.